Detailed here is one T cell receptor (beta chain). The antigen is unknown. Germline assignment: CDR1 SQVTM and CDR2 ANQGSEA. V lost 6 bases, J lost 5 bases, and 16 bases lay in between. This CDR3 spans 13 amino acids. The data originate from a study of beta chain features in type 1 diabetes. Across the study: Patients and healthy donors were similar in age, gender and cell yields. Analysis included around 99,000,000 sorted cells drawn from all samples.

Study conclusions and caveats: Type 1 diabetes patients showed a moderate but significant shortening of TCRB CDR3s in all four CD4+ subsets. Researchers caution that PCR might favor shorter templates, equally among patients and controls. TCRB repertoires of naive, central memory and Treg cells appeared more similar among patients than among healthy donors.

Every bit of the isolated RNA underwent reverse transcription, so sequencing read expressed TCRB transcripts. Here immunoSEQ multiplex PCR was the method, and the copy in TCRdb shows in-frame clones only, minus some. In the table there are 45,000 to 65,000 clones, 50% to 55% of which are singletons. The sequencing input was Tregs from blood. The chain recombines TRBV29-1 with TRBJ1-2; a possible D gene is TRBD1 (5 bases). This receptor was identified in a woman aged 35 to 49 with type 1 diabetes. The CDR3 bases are TGCAGCGTCGGGGGGGACGCAGATTATGGCTACACCTTC. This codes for CSVGGDADYGYTF.